A single sample is the source of the 21 T cell receptor beta chains below, sequenced in a study of T cell responses to AZD1222 COVID-19 vaccine. Using immunoSEQ multiplex PCR, the repertoire was profiled, and TCRdb retains in-frame clones only, with some absent. The sample records some 150,000 clones, roughly 89% being singletons. The sample consisted of peripheral blood, taken 28 days after the second AZD1222 dose. The receptor set was obtained from an adult who received the AZD1222 COVID-19 vaccine.

Concerning this clone itself: Different DNA sequences within this sample yield the same CDR3. The V gene is TRBV6-2 or TRBV6-3, the J gene TRBJ1-1; D possibly corresponds to TRBD1 (5 bases). Looked up from germline, CDR1 is MNHEY and CDR2 is SVGEGT. Trimming pared 2 bases from V and 5 bases from J, leaving 9 bases between. The CDR3 has 13 amino acids. CDR3 amino acids: CASSYQGGTEAFF. The CDR3 DNA reads as TGTGCCAGCAGTTACCAGGGCGGGACTGAAGCTTTCTTT.

The chain recombines TRBV11-2 with TRBJ2-7, with D maybe TRBD2 (5 bases). This CDR3 comprises 13 residues. CDR1 and CDR2 (germline): SGHAT, FQNNGV. The V gene lost 1 base and the J gene lost 5 bases, with 9 bases spanning the gap. The CDR3 reads CASSLVQRDEQYF. DNA of the CDR3: TGTGCCAGCAGCTTAGTTCAGAGGGACGAGCAGTACTTC. Using reference TRBV11-2 and TRBJ2-7 for the parts outside the CDR3, the full variable domain is EAGVAQSPRYKIIEKRQSVAFWCNPISGHATLYWYQQILGQGPKLLIQFQNNGVVDDSQLPKDRFSAERLKGVDSTLKIQPAKLEDSAVYLCASSLVQRDEQYFGPGTRLTVT.

V is TRBV3-1 (or the pseudogene TRBV3-2) and J is TRBJ1-3; D is ambiguous. This CDR3 has 12 residues. In germline, CDR1 is LGHDT, CDR2 YNNKEL (reference sequence). Trimming left V 1 base short and J 2 bases short, with 0 bases between. The CDR3 is CASSQAGNTIYF. The CDR3 DNA is TGTGCCAGCAGCCAAGCTGGAAACACCATATATTTT.

The chain couples TRBV19 to TRBJ1-1; no definite D call. V was trimmed by 11 bases and J by 0 bases, leaving 13 bases between them. This CDR3 comprises 13 residues. Germline values: CDR1 LNHDA, CDR2 SQIVND (reference sequence). CDR3 coding DNA: TGTGCCTGTTCCGAGACACTGAACACTGAAGCTTTCTTT. Amino acid sequence: CACSETLNTEAFF. The variable domain in full, with the rest retrieved from reference TRBV19 and TRBJ1-1, is DGGITQSPKYLFRKEGQNVTLSCEQNLNHDAMYWYRQDPGQGLRLIYYSQIVNDFQKGDIAEGYSVSREKKESFPLTVTSAQKNPTAFYLCACSETLNTEAFFGQGTRLTVV.

The V gene is TRBV2, the J gene TRBJ1-2; D gene ambiguous. Germline V gives CDR1 SNHLY, CDR2 FYNNEI. CDR3 length: 12 amino acids. Trimming took 6 bases from V and 6 from J, leaving 11 bases between them. In nucleotides, the CDR3 is TGTGCCAGCAGGGGTAACGATGATGGCTACACCTTC. It specifies CASRGNDDGYTF.

The rearrangement links TRBV7-8 to TRBJ1-1; 9 bases are a match to TRBD1. Per germline, CDR1 SGHVS and CDR2 FQNEAQ. The V segment lost 2 bases and the J segment 5 bases; nucleotides outside the gene matches: 6. This CDR3 spans 15 amino acids. CDR3 nucleotides: TGTGCCAGCAGCTTACAGGGACAGGGCAGGACTGAAGCTTTCTTT. Protein sequence: CASSLQGQGRTEAFF. The whole variable domain, remainder taken from reference TRBV7-8 and TRBJ1-1, is GAGVSQSPRYKVAKRGQDVALRCDPISGHVSLFWYQQALGQGPEFLTYFQNEAQLDKSGLPSDRFFAERPEGSVSTLKIQRTQQEDSAVYLCASSLQGQGRTEAFFGQGTRLTVV.

The V call is TRBV7-6, the J call TRBJ2-1; 13 bases map to TRBD2. V trimming: 6 bases; J trimming: 5 bases; junction bases outside the gene matches: 4. Germline V gives CDR1 SGHVS, CDR2 FNYEAQ. This CDR3 comprises 15 residues. The CDR3 nucleotides are TGTGCCAGCAGTTGGACTAGCGGGAGCCACAATGAGCAGTTCTTC. It is translated as CASSWTSGSHNEQFF.

V usage is TRBV6-6 and J usage is TRBJ1-4, with TRBD1 as a possible D gene (6 bases). V was pared by 2 bases and J by 4 bases, with 11 bases between. The CDR3 loop spans 15 amino acids. Germline V gives CDR1 MNHNY, CDR2 SVGAGI (reference sequence). This chain's CDR3 is CASSYLAGVNEKLFF. In DNA form, the CDR3 reads TGTGCCAGCAGTTACCTGGCAGGGGTTAATGAAAAACTGTTTTTT.

J is TRBJ1-6 and V is TRBV15; TRBD1 is a possible D gene (6 bases). Between the trimmed V and J ends, which lost 1 base and 5 bases, there was a span of 12 bases. The CDR3 length is 16 residues. Germline V gene lookup returns CDR1 LNHNV and CDR2 YYDKDF (reference sequence). The CDR3 nucleotides read TGTGCCACCAGCAGAGGGTGGGCAGGGGATAATTCACCCCTCCACTTT. This gives the protein CATSRGWAGDNSPLHF.

The V gene is TRBV19, the J gene TRBJ1-3, with a tentative D call TRBD1 (5 bases). The CDR3 covers 16 residues. Germline lookup yields CDR1 LNHDA and CDR2 SQIVND (reference sequence). V was cut by 5 bases and J by 2 bases, with 16 bases left in between. In DNA form, the CDR3 reads TGTGCCAGTAGTCCCAACAGGTCCCCACCTGGAAACACCATATATTTT. As protein: CASSPNRSPPGNTIYF.

This clone was recorded only once. The chain uses TRBV6-1 and TRBJ1-2; TRBD1 is a possible D gene (5 bases). This CDR3 is 15 amino acids long. Germline V gives CDR1 MNHNS, CDR2 SASEGT. V lost 1 base, J lost 2 bases, and 11 bases lay in between. Here the CDR3 reads CASSEDAGVNYGYTF. In nucleotides, the CDR3 is TGTGCCAGCAGTGAAGACGCGGGGGTGAACTATGGCTACACCTTC.

This chain joins TRBV19 and TRBJ1-1; D might be TRBD1 (5 bases). This CDR3 is 13 amino acids long. Germline V CDR1 and CDR2: LNHDA, SQIVND (reference sequence). The V end lost 3 bases, the J end lost 4 bases, and 9 bases lay between the germline ends. The CDR3 protein is CASSMGVGTEAFF. The CDR3 nucleotides are TGTGCCAGTAGTATGGGGGTCGGCACTGAAGCTTTCTTT.

This clone came up once. The genes are TRBV7-2 and TRBJ2-7; 10 nucleotides line up with TRBD2. CDR1 is SGHTA and CDR2 is FQGNSA in the germline V gene. Trimming took 2 bases from V and 4 from J; bases not matched to a gene: 8. This CDR3 comprises 16 residues. Here the CDR3 reads CASSLQASGSSYEQYF. As DNA, the CDR3 is TGTGCCAGCAGCTTACAGGCTAGCGGGAGTTCGTACGAGCAGTACTTC.

The chain couples TRBV7-9 to TRBJ2-1, with a possible D match to TRBD1 (6 bases). The CDR3 sequence is 16 residues long. Germline V CDR1 and CDR2: SEHNR, FQNEAQ (reference sequence). V was pared by 0 bases and J by 1 base, with 10 bases between. CDR3 sequence reads: CASSLASQGSYNEQFF. The CDR3 DNA reads as TGTGCCAGCAGCTTAGCTTCCCAGGGGTCCTACAATGAGCAGTTCTTC.

This clone has only a few counts. V usage is TRBV7-3 and J usage is TRBJ2-3, with D perhaps matching TRBD2 (6 bases). V was clipped by 8 bases and J by 4 bases, with 19 bases between them. The CDR3 runs to 15 residues. Germline V gene sequence: CDR1 SGHTA, CDR2 FQGTGA. The CDR3 DNA is TGTGCCAGCGCCCGAAACCGGACTAATCCAGATACGCAGTATTTT. Its protein is CASARNRTNPDTQYF.

This chain joins TRBV5-5 and TRBJ2-7; D is uncertain. The CDR3 loop spans 13 amino acids. V dropped 2 bases and J dropped 0 bases, with 6 bases sitting between them. Germline lookup yields CDR1 SGHKS and CDR2 YYEKEE (reference sequence). The CDR3 DNA is TGTGCCAGCAGCTTTGGGGACTCCTACGAGCAGTACTTC. Translating it yields CASSFGDSYEQYF. Supplemented by reference TRBV5-5 and TRBJ2-7, the full variable domain reads DAGVTQSPTHLIKTRGQQVTLRCSPISGHKSVSWYQQVLGQGPQFIFQYYEKEERGRGNFPDRFSARQFPNYSSELNVNALLLGDSALYLCASSFGDSYEQYFGPGTRLTVT.

The chain employs TRBV13 and TRBJ2-7, with 7 bases fitting TRBD2. CDR1 and CDR2 (germline): PRHDT, FYEKMQ (reference sequence). This CDR3 is 14 amino acids long. With 0 bases clipped from V and 2 bases from J, the junction kept 1 base outside the gene matches. The CDR3 DNA is TGTGCCAGCAGCTTAGGGGGAGGGCCCTACGAGCAGTACTTC. As protein: CASSLGGGPYEQYF.

The V gene is TRBV6-5, the J gene TRBJ2-5, with 8 bases matching TRBD1. J lost 0 bases, V lost 5 bases, and 5 bases had no gene match. Germline V gene sequence: CDR1 MNHEY, CDR2 SVGAGI. The length of the CDR3 is 15 residues. The CDR3 DNA follows: TGTGCCAGCAGTCGGGACAGGAGGTACCAAGAGACCCAGTACTTC. This gives the protein CASSRDRRYQETQYF.

This clone was observed a single time. This chain links TRBV5-1 with TRBJ1-2, with 8 bases fitting TRBD1. The CDR3 covers 14 residues. V lost 3 bases and J lost 6; bases outside the gene matches: 7. Germline CDR1 reads SGHRS; CDR2 reads YFSETQ. The CDR3 sequence is CASSSAGGADGYTF. The CDR3, as DNA: TGCGCCAGCAGCTCAGCAGGGGGCGCGGATGGCTACACCTTC.

Written as DNA, the CDR3 is TGTGCCAGCAGTGAAATGAGCTCCTACAATGAGCAGTTCTTC. The encoded protein is CASSEMSSYNEQFF. This rearrangement joins TRBV2 to TRBJ2-1; D ambiguous. Deletions cut 2 bases from V and 0 bases from J, with 5 bases between. The length of the CDR3 is 14 residues. The germline V gene encodes CDR1 SNHLY and CDR2 FYNNEI.

The rearrangement uses TRBV4-1 and TRBJ2-7; 11 bases map to TRBD1. Germline V lookup: CDR1 MGHRA, CDR2 YSYEKL. V was clipped by 1 base and J by 3 bases; unmatched bases: 5. CDR3 length: 16 amino acids. CDR3 nucleotide sequence: TGCGCCAGCAGCCAAGTCGCCGGGACAGGGGGCTACGAGCAGTACTTC. It codes for CASSQVAGTGGYEQYF.